The rows below give T cell receptor beta chains drawn from one sample of a study of somatic mutations in cytotoxic T cells in rheumatoid arthritis. Generated by immunoSEQ multiplex PCR, the TCRdb table keeps only in-frame clones and is missing some. The profile shows several thousand clones, approximately 79% of them singletons. Sequenced input: CD8+ T cells sorted from blood. Receptor source: an adult with rheumatoid arthritis. Both conserved end residues are part of each CDR3. A D gene is named only where the DNA matches it firmly. Rows may omit the clone size; those that give it use once, few, many or a size class.

v_call	j_call	clone_size	d_call	cdr3_nt	cdr3_aa
TRBV7-9	TRBJ2-1	medium-sized	TRBD2	TGTGCCAGCAGCGAGTCGGGAGGGAATCAAAATGAGCAGTTCTTC	CASSESGGNQNEQFF
TRBV11-2	TRBJ2-5	-	-	TGTGCCAGCAGCTTAGTAATTGCAACCCAAGAGACCCAGTACTTC	CASSLVIATQETQYF
TRBV9	TRBJ2-5	-	-	TGTGCCAGCAGCCGCAGGGGATCTTGGGAGACCCAGTACTTC	CASSRRGSWETQYF
TRBV4-1	TRBJ2-1	-	-	TGCGCCAGCAGCCGGGGAGCAGCGGAACCCGTTGAGCAGTTCTTC	CASSRGAAEPVEQFF
TRBV7-9	TRBJ2-2	-	TRBD2	TGTGCCAGCAGCTTATGGACTAGCGGGAGAAATCCCGGGGAGCTGTTTTTT	CASSLWTSGRNPGELFF
TRBV28	TRBJ1-1	-	-	TGTGCCAGCAGTCAGTCCTACGAGAGGGGAGCTTTCTTT	CASSQSYERGAFF
TRBV7-9	TRBJ1-1	-	TRBD1	TGTGCCAGCAGCCTAGCCACAGGGGGCGCCGCTTTCTTT	CASSLATGGAAFF
TRBV28	TRBJ2-7	-	-	TGTGCCAGCAGTTATGGACAGAGGAAACAGTACTTC	CASSYGQRKQYF
TRBV28	TRBJ2-1	-	TRBD2	TGTGCCAGCAGCCGGACTAGCGGGGGCCCTCAGTACAATGAGCAGTTCTTC	CASSRTSGGPQYNEQFF
TRBV4-1	TRBJ1-1	-	-	TGCGCCAGCAGCCAAGATAACTACGAGACATTGGGTTTGGCAGCTTTCTTT	CASSQDNYETLGLAAFF
TRBV25-1	TRBJ1-3	-	-	TGTGCCAGCAGTGAATCGATCAGGGTCGGTGGAAACACCATATATTTT	CASSESIRVGGNTIYF
TRBV18	TRBJ2-7	once	-	TGTGCCAGCTCACCCTCCCTGGGGCGGGATTACGAGCAGTACTTC	CASSPSLGRDYEQYF
TRBV5-1	TRBJ2-2	-	-	TGCGCCAGCAGCTCCGCCAACACCGGGGAGCTGTTTTTT	CASSSANTGELFF
TRBV19	TRBJ1-6	-	TRBD1	TGTGCCAGTAGCCGGGACAGGGGCTCCTATAATTCACCCCTCCACTTT	CASSRDRGSYNSPLHF
TRBV27	TRBJ2-5	-	-	TGTGCCAGCAGTTTATCGGGGCCGCGAGAGACCCAGTACTTC	CASSLSGPRETQYF
TRBV27	TRBJ2-7	-	TRBD1	TGTGCCAGCAGTTTCGCCGGGACAGGGGGCGAGCAGTACTTC	CASSFAGTGGEQYF